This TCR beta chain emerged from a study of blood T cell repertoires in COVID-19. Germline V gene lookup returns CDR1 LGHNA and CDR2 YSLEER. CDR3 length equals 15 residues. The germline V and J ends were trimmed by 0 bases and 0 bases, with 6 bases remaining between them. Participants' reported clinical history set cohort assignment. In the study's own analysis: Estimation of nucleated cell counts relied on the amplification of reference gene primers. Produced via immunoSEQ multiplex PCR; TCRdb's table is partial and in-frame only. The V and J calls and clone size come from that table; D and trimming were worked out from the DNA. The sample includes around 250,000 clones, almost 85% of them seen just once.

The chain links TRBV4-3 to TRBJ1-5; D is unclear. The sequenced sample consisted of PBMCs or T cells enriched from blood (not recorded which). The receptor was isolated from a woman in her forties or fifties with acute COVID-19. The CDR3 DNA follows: TGCGCCAGCAGCCAAGATAGAAATAGCAATCAGCCCCAGCATTTT. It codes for CASSQDRNSNQPQHF.